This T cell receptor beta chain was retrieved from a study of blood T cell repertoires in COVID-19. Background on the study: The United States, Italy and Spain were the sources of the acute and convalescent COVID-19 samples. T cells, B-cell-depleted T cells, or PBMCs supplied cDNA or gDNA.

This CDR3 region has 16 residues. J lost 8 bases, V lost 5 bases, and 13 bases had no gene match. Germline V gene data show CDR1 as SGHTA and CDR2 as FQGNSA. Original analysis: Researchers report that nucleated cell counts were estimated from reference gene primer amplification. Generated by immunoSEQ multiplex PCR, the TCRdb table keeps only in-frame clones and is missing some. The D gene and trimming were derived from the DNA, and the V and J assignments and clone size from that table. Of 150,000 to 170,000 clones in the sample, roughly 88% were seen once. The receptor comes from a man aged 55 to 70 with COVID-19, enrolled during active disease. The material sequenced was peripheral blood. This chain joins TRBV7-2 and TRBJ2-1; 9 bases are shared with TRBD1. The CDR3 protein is CASSNGQGRIRDEQFF. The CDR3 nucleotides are TGTGCCAGCAGCAACGGACAGGGGAGGATTAGAGATGAGCAGTTCTTC.